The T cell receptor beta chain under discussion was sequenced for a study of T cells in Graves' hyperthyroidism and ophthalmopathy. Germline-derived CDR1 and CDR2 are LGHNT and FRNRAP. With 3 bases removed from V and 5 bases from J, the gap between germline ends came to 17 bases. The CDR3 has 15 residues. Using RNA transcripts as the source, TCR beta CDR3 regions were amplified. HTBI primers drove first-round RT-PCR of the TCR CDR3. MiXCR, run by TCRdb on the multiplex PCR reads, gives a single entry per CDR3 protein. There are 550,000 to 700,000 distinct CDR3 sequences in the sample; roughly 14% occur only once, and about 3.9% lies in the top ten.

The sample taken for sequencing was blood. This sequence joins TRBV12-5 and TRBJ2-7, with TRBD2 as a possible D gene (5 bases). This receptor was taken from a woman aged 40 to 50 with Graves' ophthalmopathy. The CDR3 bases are TGTGCTAGTGGTTTCGCGCTTGGAGGATCCCACGAGCAGTACTTC. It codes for CASGFALGGSHEQYF.